A selection of T cell receptor beta chains follows, all from one sample in a study of human T cells and chemical hapten exposure. From the RACE reads, TCRdb called clonotypes with MiXCR, one entry per CDR3 protein. The sample lists more than 70,000 distinct CDR3 sequences, roughly 8.5% occurring once. The material sequenced was whole blood, taken in connection with sensitization to the hapten diphenylcyclopropenone (DPC). Receptors originate from a man aged 40-49 years with alopecia areata. Some clones in this sample may be carry-over from other donors' samples. Both conserved end residues are part of each CDR3. A D gene is named only where the DNA matches it firmly. Not all rows give a size; the values are once, few, many and, for expanded clones, a class.

clone_size	v_call	d_call	j_call	cdr3_nt	cdr3_aa
NA	TRBV30	TRBD2	TRBJ2-1	TGTGCCTGGGCGAGGGGTCTAGCGGGGTACAATGAGCAGTTCTTC	CAWARGLAGYNEQFF
NA	TRBV4-2	TRBD1	TRBJ1-2	TGTGCCAGCAGCCAAGATGGGACAGGGACGGACTATGGCTACACCTTC	CASSQDGTGTDYGYTF
NA	TRBV29-1	NA	TRBJ2-5	TGCAGCGTTGATACCCACCCAGGGAAACCTCAAGAGACCCAGTACTTC	CSVDTHPGKPQETQYF
few	TRBV10-3	NA	TRBJ2-3	TGTGCCATCAGTGAGGCTGGGACTTACACAGATACGCAGTATTTT	CAISEAGTYTDTQYF
NA	TRBV29-1	NA	TRBJ2-7	TGCAGCGTCTCCGGACAGTTTGAAGAGCAGTACTTC	CSVSGQFEEQYF
many	TRBV4-2	NA	TRBJ1-5	TGTGCCAGCAGCCAGTTAGTGAATCAGCCCCAGCATTTT	CASSQLVNQPQHF
NA	TRBV21-1	NA	TRBJ2-3	TGTGCCAGCAGAGCTCTCACAAGACTGGACAGGGGTGGACGGGACAAAAGCACAGATACGCAGTATTTT	CASRALTRLDRGGRDKSTDTQYF
many	TRBV12-3/TRBV12-4	NA	TRBJ1-4	TGTGCCAGCAGTTTCATTGTTTTT	CASSFIVF
NA	TRBV30	NA	TRBJ1-6	TGTGCCTGGATCGGACCGGGGACATCTGATAATTCACCCCTCCACTTT	CAWIGPGTSDNSPLHF
many	TRBV3-1	TRBD1	TRBJ1-5	TGTGCCAGCAGCCAACAGGGGGGAAATCAGCCCCAGCATTTT	CASSQQGGNQPQHF
NA	TRBV7-9	NA	TRBJ2-7	TGTGCCAGCAGCTACTCTCTTGGAGAGCAGTACTTC	CASSYSLGEQYF
many	TRBV20-1	TRBD2	TRBJ2-3	TGCAGTGCTAGAGGACTAGCGGGTCCAGATACGCAGTATTTT	CSARGLAGPDTQYF
NA	TRBV7-2	NA	TRBJ2-7	TGTGCCAGCAGCCTCCACGCCGGGTCCTACGAGCAGTACTTC	CASSLHAGSYEQYF
NA	TRBV7-2	NA	TRBJ2-7	TGTGCCAGCAGCGACCGGTACGAGCAGTACTTC	CASSDRYEQYF
many	TRBV6-2/TRBV6-3	NA	TRBJ2-3	TGTGCCAGCACCCGGGGTTCAGATACGCAGTATTTT	CASTRGSDTQYF
few	TRBV24-1	TRBD1	TRBJ2-3	TGTGCCACCAGTGAACCCGGGACAGACATTATGGATACGCAGTATTTT	CATSEPGTDIMDTQYF
NA	TRBV6-2/TRBV6-3	TRBD2	TRBJ2-1	TGTGCCACCAGAAACGAACTAGCGGGATATACCGACAATGAGCAGTTCTTC	CATRNELAGYTDNEQFF
few	TRBV6-5	TRBD1	TRBJ2-3	TGTGCCAGCAGTTACTCAGACAGGGGGTACACAGATACGCAGTATTTT	CASSYSDRGYTDTQYF
few	TRBV14	NA	TRBJ2-3	TGTGCCAGCAGCCAAGATCACAGCATATTATTCACAGATACGCAGTATTTT	CASSQDHSILFTDTQYF
many	TRBV19	TRBD1	TRBJ1-5	TGTGCCAGTATTCCACGGGACAGGGACAATCAGCCCCAGCATTTT	CASIPRDRDNQPQHF
few	TRBV20-1	TRBD2	TRBJ2-1	TGCAGTGCTAACCGAGCGGGAGGCGCCTACAATGAGCAGTTCTTC	CSANRAGGAYNEQFF
NA	TRBV28	NA	TRBJ2-3	TGTGCCAGCAGCCCTCTCCCAGATACAGATACGCAGTATTTT	CASSPLPDTDTQYF
many	TRBV4-1	TRBD1	TRBJ1-1	TGCGCCAGCAGCCATATTGGACAGGGGGCCAGCACTGAAGCTTTCTTT	CASSHIGQGASTEAFF
NA	TRBV10-3	NA	TRBJ2-5	TGTGCCATCAGTGAGTCAAACCCCGCGACAGTTGAAGAGACCCAGTACTTC	CAISESNPATVEETQYF
many	TRBV5-1	NA	TRBJ2-3	TGCGCCAGCAGCCCACCGGGGACAGATACGCAGTATTTT	CASSPPGTDTQYF
NA	TRBV19	TRBD2	TRBJ2-5	TGTGCCAGTAGATTAGCGGGCCCTGGGGAGACCCAGTACTTC	CASRLAGPGETQYF
few	TRBV6-2/TRBV6-3	NA	TRBJ2-5	TGTGCCAGCAGTTACGGGCGGACAATAGGAGAGACCCAGTACTTC	CASSYGRTIGETQYF
many	TRBV10-3	NA	TRBJ1-1	TGTGCCATCAGTGAGTCGGAGTTGCTCCCAAACACTGAAGCTTTCTTT	CAISESELLPNTEAFF
few	TRBV7-2	TRBD2	TRBJ2-1	TGTGCCAGCAGCTACCCCGACGGGGGGGGCGAGCGGTTAAGCTCCTACAATGAGCAGTTCTTC	CASSYPDGGGERLSSYNEQFF
NA	TRBV6-4	TRBD2	TRBJ2-1	TGTGCCAGCAGTAGCGGGGTTACATCCTACAATGAGCAGTTCTTC	CASSSGVTSYNEQFF
NA	TRBV14	TRBD2	TRBJ2-3	TGTGCCAGCAGCCAAGATGTAGCGGGGCGCACAGATACGCAGTATTTT	CASSQDVAGRTDTQYF
few	TRBV7-2	TRBD2	TRBJ2-5	TGTGCCAGCAGAACAGGACTAGCCGGAGAGACCCAGTACTTC	CASRTGLAGETQYF
NA	TRBV20-1	TRBD2	TRBJ2-2	TGCAGTGCTAGCAGACTAGCCAACACCGGGGAGCTGTTTTTT	CSASRLANTGELFF
few	TRBV5-1	NA	TRBJ2-3	TGCGCCAGTACCCTCCTCGACTGGAGCACAGATACGCAGTATTTT	CASTLLDWSTDTQYF
NA	TRBV12-3/TRBV12-4	NA	TRBJ2-5	TGTGCCAGCAGTCCTCGGGAAGGACTAGGGGGTCAGGAGACCCAGTACTTC	CASSPREGLGGQETQYF
NA	TRBV6-2/TRBV6-3	TRBD2	TRBJ2-1	TGTGCCAGCAGTTCCCCAGCGGGAGTAAGCTACAATGAGCAGTTCTTC	CASSSPAGVSYNEQFF
few	TRBV14	NA	TRBJ2-5	TGTGCCAGCAGCCTGGGATCAGCCCCCCTTCAAGAGACCCAGTACTTC	CASSLGSAPLQETQYF
many	TRBV24-1	NA	TRBJ1-5	TGTGCCACCAGTGATCGCAACGTTGGGGGTCAGCCCCAGCATTTT	CATSDRNVGGQPQHF
NA	TRBV24-1	TRBD2	TRBJ2-2	TGTGCCACCAGTGATCCGAGACTAGCGGGAGTAGGGCGGAACACCGGGGAGCTGTTTTTT	CATSDPRLAGVGRNTGELFF
NA	TRBV28	NA	TRBJ2-3	TGTGCCAGCAGTTTGGGCTGGATCAACACAGATACGCAGTATTTT	CASSLGWINTDTQYF
few	TRBV28	NA	TRBJ1-5	TGTGCCAGCAGTTCGGGACGTCGTCAGCCCCAGCATTTT	CASSSGRRQPQHF
few	TRBV7-9	NA	TRBJ2-1	TGTGCCAGCAAAGCCGCTCACCCGGACATTCTCACCCTTTACAATGAGCAGTTCTTC	CASKAAHPDILTLYNEQFF
NA	TRBV23-1	NA	TRBJ2-5	TGCGCCAGCCCTTCTGACAGGCAAGAGACCCAGTACTTC	CASPSDRQETQYF
few	TRBV6-5	TRBD2	TRBJ2-1	TGTGCCAGCAGAGATCTAGCGGGCATGGATAACAATGAGCAGTTCTTC	CASRDLAGMDNNEQFF
many	TRBV6-4	NA	TRBJ1-1	TGTGCCAGCAGTGACACAGGGTTCACTGAAGCTTTCTTT	CASSDTGFTEAFF
few	TRBV6-5	NA	TRBJ1-3	TGTGCCAGCAGCCGAGCCGGGGGGCCCTCTGGAAACACCATATATTTT	CASSRAGGPSGNTIYF
NA	TRBV27	TRBD1	TRBJ1-4	TGTGCCAGCAGAAGGACAGGGGGCCCTTTAACTAATGAAAAACTGTTTTTT	CASRRTGGPLTNEKLFF
few	TRBV24-1	TRBD2	TRBJ2-1	TGTGCCACCAGTTCGGAGCGGGAGGTGAATGAGCAGTTCTTC	CATSSEREVNEQFF
many	TRBV4-1	TRBD1	TRBJ1-6	TGCGCCAGCAGGGCGGGACAGGGATTAGATTCACCCCTCCACTTT	CASRAGQGLDSPLHF
many	TRBV12-3/TRBV12-4	NA	TRBJ1-3	TGTGCCAGCAGCCTGGGGGGCACTGGAAACACCATATATTTT	CASSLGGTGNTIYF
many	TRBV7-6	NA	TRBJ1-3	TGTGCCAGCAGCTTACTCGGACTGACAGCCGGCTCTGGAAACACCATATATTTT	CASSLLGLTAGSGNTIYF
NA	TRBV4-1	TRBD1	TRBJ1-5	TGCGCCAGCAGCCGGTTGGGACAGGGGATCAATCAGCCCCAGCATTTT	CASSRLGQGINQPQHF
NA	TRBV10-2	TRBD1	TRBJ1-2	TGCGCCAGCAGTGAGCCAATTTGGGACAGGGTTGGCGGCTACACCTTC	CASSEPIWDRVGGYTF
few	TRBV12-3/TRBV12-4	NA	TRBJ2-1	TGTGCCAGCAGAACTACCGGGACCCGAGTGTACAATGAGCAGTTCTTC	CASRTTGTRVYNEQFF